This T cell receptor beta chain was obtained from a study of T cell responses to AZD1222 COVID-19 vaccine. About this clone: Its antigen is unidentified.

Produced via immunoSEQ multiplex PCR; TCRdb's table is partial and in-frame only. The sample holds 200,000 or so clones; 87% are singletons and the top ten take approximately 2.5%. Regarding the study as a whole: Donors in the cohort were predominantly white British and more often female, and clonal diversity was possibly underestimated.

V was cut by 0 bases and J by 0 bases, with 4 bases left in between. Looked up from germline, CDR1 is KGHSH and CDR2 is LQKENI. The CDR3 sequence is 14 residues long. The sequence came from an adult in good health. The gene calls are TRBV18 and TRBJ2-3; no reliable D call. The sequencing used peripheral blood, collected on day 0 of MenACWY control vaccination. The CDR3 is CASSPPGSTDTQYF. The CDR3 DNA sequence: TGTGCCAGCTCACCACCGGGAAGCACAGATACGCAGTATTTT.